This TCR beta chain was identified during a study of blood T cell repertoires in COVID-19. Across the whole study: PBMCs, B-cell-depleted T cells, or T cells were the source of the cDNA or gDNA that made up the material.

The cohort comprised adults aged roughly 18 to 95 years residing in around 25 US areas. Measured with immunoSEQ multiplex PCR; TCRdb has only the in-frame clones, and not every one. The table shows approximately 200,000 clones, with approximately 86% occurring only once. The sequencing input was PBMCs or T cells enriched from blood (not recorded which). The clonotype was recovered from a woman aged 25 to 39 who had been exposed to COVID-19.

CDR3 amino acids: CASSPGTGVTEAFF. The CDR3 nucleotides read TGCGCCAGCAGCCCCGGGACAGGGGTGACTGAAGCTTTCTTT. The rearrangement joins TRBV5-1 to TRBJ1-1; 10 bases match TRBD1. The CDR3 loop spans 14 amino acids. With V trimmed by 4 bases and J by 5 bases, 5 bases remained unmatched. The V gene's germline CDR1 is SGHRS and CDR2 YFSETQ.